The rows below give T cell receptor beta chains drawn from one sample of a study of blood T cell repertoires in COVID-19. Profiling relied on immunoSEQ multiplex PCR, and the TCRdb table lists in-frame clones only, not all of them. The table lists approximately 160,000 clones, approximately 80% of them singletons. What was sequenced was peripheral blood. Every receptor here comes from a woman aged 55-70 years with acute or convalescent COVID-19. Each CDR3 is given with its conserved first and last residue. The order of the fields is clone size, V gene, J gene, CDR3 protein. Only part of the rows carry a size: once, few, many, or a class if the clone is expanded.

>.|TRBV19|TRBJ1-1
CAPPKGPGQTLNTEAFF
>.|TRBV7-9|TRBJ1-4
CASSLGWDRNEKLFF
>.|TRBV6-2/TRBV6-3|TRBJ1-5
CASSYLSRGNQPQHF
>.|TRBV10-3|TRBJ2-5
CAISERDSSQTQYF
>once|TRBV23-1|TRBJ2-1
CASSQSVESGLAGAPKQFF
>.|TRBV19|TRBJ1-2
CASKKGGMGDDYGYTF
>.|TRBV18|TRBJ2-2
CASSPLTGSRTGELFF
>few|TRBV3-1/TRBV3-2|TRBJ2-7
CASSQDNNRGEQYF
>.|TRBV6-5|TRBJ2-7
CASSSRDRGPHQYF
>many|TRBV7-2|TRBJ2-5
CASSPDVGALRAKQETQYF
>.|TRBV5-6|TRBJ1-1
CASSLAGNTEAFF
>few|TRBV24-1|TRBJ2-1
CATSAQGAPPEQFF
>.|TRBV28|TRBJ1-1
CASSRAGTGGTEAFF
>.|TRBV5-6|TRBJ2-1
CASSSDRGFGDEQFF
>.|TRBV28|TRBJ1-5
CASSSRGPEARSNQPQHF
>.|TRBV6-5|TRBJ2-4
CASRPGGSKNIQYF
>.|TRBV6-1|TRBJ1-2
CASSDRGNYGYTF
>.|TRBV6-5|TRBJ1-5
CASSWSVLNQPQHF
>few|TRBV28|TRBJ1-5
CASKVSSVYSNQPQHF
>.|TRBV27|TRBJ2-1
CASSFDRLLYNEQFF
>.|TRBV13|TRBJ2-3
CASSIGLAGVSDTQYF
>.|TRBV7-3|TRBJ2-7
CASSFDRDKALNEQYF
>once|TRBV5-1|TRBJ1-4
CASSLGSTATNEKLFF
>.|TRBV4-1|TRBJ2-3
CASSPLSTDTQYF
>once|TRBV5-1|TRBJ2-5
CASKRDNYLQETQYF
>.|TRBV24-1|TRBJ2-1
CATSDPTSYNEQFF
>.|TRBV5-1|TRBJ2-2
CASSSGSANTGELFF
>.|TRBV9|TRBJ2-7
CASSSGDSSYEQYF
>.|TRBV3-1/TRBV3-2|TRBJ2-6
CASSLTGSGANVLTF
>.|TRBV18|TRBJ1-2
CANRVVQGYTF
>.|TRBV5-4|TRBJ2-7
CASSLEGTRGPYEQYF
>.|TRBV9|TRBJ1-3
CASSVATTGQGDSGNTIYF
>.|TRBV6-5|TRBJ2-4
CASRPWLAKNIQYF
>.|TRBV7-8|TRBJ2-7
CASSLGGSFYEQYF
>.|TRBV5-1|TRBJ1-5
CASSEGQGGNQPQHF
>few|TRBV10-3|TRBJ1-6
CAISEDREESPLHF
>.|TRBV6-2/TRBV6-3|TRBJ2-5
CASSYALAGETQYF
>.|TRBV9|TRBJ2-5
CASSVGGLGLGAQYF
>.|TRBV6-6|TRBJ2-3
CASSRTGGPTDTQYF
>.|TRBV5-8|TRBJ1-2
CASSLGWDRGRGYGYTF
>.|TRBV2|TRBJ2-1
CASSETRGGLNYNEQFF
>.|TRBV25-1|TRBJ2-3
CASSEWGVSTDTQYF
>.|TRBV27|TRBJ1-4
CARYPTGKNEKLFF
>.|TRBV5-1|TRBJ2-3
CASSLVLQGAGDTQYF
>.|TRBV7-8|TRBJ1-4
CASSHSPGQGAKKLFF
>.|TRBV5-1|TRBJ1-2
CASSFLPGAGYTF
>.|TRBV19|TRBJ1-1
CASNRGRDMNTEAFF
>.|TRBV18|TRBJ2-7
CASSPRGPYEQYF
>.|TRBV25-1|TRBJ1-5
CASSPTGLSNQPQHF
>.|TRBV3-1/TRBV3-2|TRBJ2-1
CASSQDRGLAGRDNEQFF
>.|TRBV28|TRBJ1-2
CASSSVGGQGYGYTF
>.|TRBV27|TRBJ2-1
CASSSSTSGNEQFF
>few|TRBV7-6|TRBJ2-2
CASSLSSGPGNTGELFF
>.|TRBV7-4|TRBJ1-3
CASSPWTGSGGNTIYF
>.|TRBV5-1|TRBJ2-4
CASSEAGNIQYF